This entry is about one T cell receptor (beta chain). Together with a sample-barcoded 5' primer, a J-beta primer mix was included in a second PCR lasting about 7 to 12 cycles. One entry per CDR3 protein, called by TCRdb with MiXCR from the 5' RACE reads. The sample yields some 1,500,000 distinct CDR3 sequences, about 45% seen once. This entry belongs to a study of blood T cells in healthy people across ages. Germline-derived CDR1 and CDR2 are LNHNV and YYDKDF (reference sequence). Trimming removed 2 bases at V and 0 bases at J, with 14 bases between. The CDR3 is 17 amino acids. The rearrangement joins TRBV15 to TRBJ1-5, with D tentatively TRBD1 (5 bases). Sequenced: blood. The receptor's source is a woman aged 18-35 years in good health. The CDR3 sequence: CATSRYNTDNSNQPQHF. The CDR3 DNA sequence: TGTGCCACCAGCAGATACAACACGGACAATAGCAATCAGCCCCAGCATTTT. The whole variable domain, filled in from reference TRBV15 and TRBJ1-5, reads DAMVIQNPRYQVTQFGKPVTLSCSQTLNHNVMYWYQQKSSQAPKLLFHYYDKDFNNEADTPDNFQSRRPNTSFCFLDIRSPGLGDTAMYLCATSRYNTDNSNQPQHFGDGTRLSIL.